A selection of T cell receptor beta chains follows, all from one sample in a study of radiation and T cells in renal cell carcinoma. Only in-frame clones appear in the TCRdb table, and some are missing; sequencing was by immunoSEQ multiplex PCR. The sample includes just over 95,000 clones, 86% of them seen just once. The sample consisted of blood, taken from a patient whose treatment included radiotherapy and nephrectomy. All receptors come from a man aged 50 to 60 with renal cell carcinoma. The CDR3 runs from the conserved cysteine through the conserved F or W. A D gene is named only where the DNA matches it firmly. Clone size, where shown, is once, few, many, or a class for clones that have expanded.

.,.,TRBV19,TRBJ2-5,CASSIDPGTSETQYF,TGTGCCAGTAGTATAGACCCGGGGACGTCGGAGACCCAGTACTTC
.,.,TRBV7-2,TRBJ1-4,CASSFPAGAKLFF,TGTGCCAGCAGCTTCCCAGCCGGCGCAAAACTGTTTTTT
TRBD2,.,TRBV7-2,TRBJ2-5,CASSFIQRGETQYF,TGTGCCAGCAGCTTTATACAGCGGGGGGAGACCCAGTACTTC
.,.,TRBV18,TRBJ2-3,CASSPPGEDTQYF,TGTGCCAGCTCACCACCGGGAGAAGATACGCAGTATTTT
TRBD2,.,TRBV4-2,TRBJ2-7,CASSQERVAGGDEQYF,TGTGCCAGCAGCCAAGAGAGGGTAGCGGGAGGTGACGAGCAGTACTTC
TRBD1,.,TRBV11-2,TRBJ1-3,CASSSLQGAYSGNTIYF,TGTGCCAGCAGCTCACTACAGGGGGCTTACTCTGGAAACACCATATATTTT
TRBD2,.,TRBV23-1,TRBJ2-3,CASSVAGTTGTSTDTQYF,TGCGCCAGCAGCGTCGCCGGGACTACGGGAACTAGCACAGATACGCAGTATTTT
TRBD1,.,TRBV27,TRBJ1-4,CASSHRGGEKLFF,TGTGCCAGCAGTCACAGGGGTGGAGAAAAACTGTTTTTT
.,.,TRBV28,TRBJ2-7,CASSLRGIYEQYF,TGTGCCAGCAGTTTGAGAGGGATCTACGAGCAGTACTTC
.,.,TRBV7-9,TRBJ2-7,CATTTAYEQYF,TGTGCCACCACGACAGCTTACGAGCAGTACTTC
TRBD2,.,TRBV28,TRBJ2-5,CASSLAGGGETQYF,TGTGCCAGCAGTTTGGCGGGAGGGGGTGAGACCCAGTACTTC
.,.,TRBV27,TRBJ1-2,CASTSPGGGYGYTF,TGTGCCAGCACCTCACCGGGGGGTGGCTATGGCTACACCTTC
.,.,TRBV30,TRBJ2-2,CAWSVGMYTGELFF,TGTGCCTGGAGTGTCGGAATGTACACCGGGGAGCTGTTTTTT
.,.,TRBV6-5,TRBJ1-1,CASSYWENTEAFF,TGTGCCAGCAGTTACTGGGAGAACACTGAAGCTTTCTTT
.,once,TRBV6-5,TRBJ2-5,CASSPTRGRETQYF,TGTGCCAGCAGCCCAACCCGGGGGCGAGAGACCCAGTACTTC
.,.,TRBV30,TRBJ1-6,CAWRVGNSPLHF,TGTGCCTGGAGGGTGGGGAATTCACCCCTCCACTTT
TRBD1,.,TRBV15,TRBJ2-3,CATSARQGAGTDTQYF,TGTGCCACCAGCGCCCGACAGGGGGCGGGCACAGATACGCAGTATTTT
.,.,TRBV14,TRBJ2-4,CASSQRRRIKNIQYF,TGTGCCAGCAGCCAAAGACGTAGGATAAAAAACATTCAGTACTTC
.,once,TRBV13,TRBJ2-1,CASSLLTDPYNEQFF,TGTGCCAGCAGCTTATTGACTGACCCCTACAATGAGCAGTTCTTC
TRBD2,.,TRBV4-2,TRBJ2-5,CASSQEAGWETQYF,TGTGCCAGCAGCCAAGAAGCGGGGTGGGAGACCCAGTACTTC
TRBD1,.,TRBV5-6,TRBJ2-7,CASSLWDRVSIEQYF,TGTGCCAGCAGCTTGTGGGACAGGGTATCCATCGAGCAGTACTTC
.,.,TRBV11-2,TRBJ2-1,CASSLEGGKQFF,TGTGCCAGCAGCTTGGAGGGGGGCAAGCAGTTCTTC
TRBD1,.,TRBV18,TRBJ1-6,CASSPGGQGTGGNSPLHF,TGTGCCAGCTCACCAGGGGGACAGGGGACAGGTGGTAATTCACCCCTCCACTTT
.,.,TRBV18,TRBJ2-5,CASSVGREETQYF,TGTGCCAGCTCAGTTGGTCGCGAGGAGACCCAGTACTTC
.,.,TRBV28,TRBJ2-1,CASSSPSKQFF,TGTGCCAGCAGTTCTCCCTCCAAGCAGTTCTTC
.,.,TRBV9,TRBJ1-1,CASSAIFGGDTEAFF,TGTGCCAGCAGCGCTATTTTTGGCGGCGACACTGAAGCTTTCTTT
.,.,TRBV5-1,TRBJ2-7,CASSLGVVSYEQYF,TGCGCCAGCAGCTTGGGGGTAGTTTCCTACGAGCAGTACTTC
TRBD2,.,TRBV4-1,TRBJ2-7,CASSQDRPSGAYEQYF,TGCGCCAGCAGCCAAGATCGTCCTAGCGGAGCCTACGAGCAGTACTTC
TRBD2,.,TRBV27,TRBJ2-7,CASSFRSSGSSSSYEQYF,TGTGCCAGCAGTTTTCGGTCTAGCGGGAGTTCTAGCTCCTACGAGCAGTACTTC
.,.,TRBV7-9,TRBJ1-4,CASSFGLEREKLFF,TGTGCCAGCAGCTTCGGCCTTGAACGCGAAAAACTGTTTTTT
.,.,TRBV4-1,TRBJ2-5,CASSQGSGTTQETQYF,TGCGCCAGCAGCCAGGGCTCCGGGACCACTCAAGAGACCCAGTACTTC
.,few,TRBV6-6,TRBJ1-1,CASSQQDREAFF,TGTGCCAGCAGTCAACAAGACAGGGAAGCTTTCTTT
.,.,TRBV19,TRBJ2-7,CASSIRADSYEQYF,TGTGCCAGTAGTATAAGGGCAGACTCCTACGAGCAGTACTTC
.,.,TRBV28,TRBJ2-7,CASISGTRLRGDYEQYF,TGTGCCAGCATCTCCGGGACTCGTTTAAGGGGGGATTACGAGCAGTACTTC
.,.,TRBV19,TRBJ1-2,CASRRALLDSGGYTF,TGTGCCAGTAGGAGGGCCCTTCTGGACTCGGGTGGCTACACCTTC
.,.,TRBV19,TRBJ2-7,CASKPQTGSHEQYF,TGTGCCAGTAAGCCTCAAACCGGGAGTCACGAGCAGTACTTC
.,.,TRBV7-7,TRBJ1-4,CASSFIGLFNEKLFF,TGTGCTAGCAGTTTCATCGGCTTATTTAATGAAAAACTGTTTTTT
.,.,TRBV7-8,TRBJ2-2,CASSLVEGPNTGELFF,TGTGCCAGCAGCTTAGTTGAAGGTCCGAACACCGGGGAGCTGTTTTTT
TRBD2,.,TRBV5-4,TRBJ2-5,CASSSSLGLEETQYF,TGTGCCAGCAGCAGCAGCTTGGGACTAGAAGAGACCCAGTACTTC
.,few,TRBV19,TRBJ1-2,CASSLNPTVNGYTF,TGTGCCAGTAGTCTCAACCCAACGGTAAATGGCTACACCTTC
.,.,TRBV5-1,TRBJ1-2,CASSLEGTDYGYTF,TGCGCCAGCAGCTTGGAGGGGACGGATTATGGCTACACCTTC
.,few,TRBV27,TRBJ2-7,CASRQDGFNSYEQYF,TGTGCCAGCCGGCAGGACGGATTTAACTCCTACGAGCAGTACTTC